A selection of T cell receptor beta chains follows, all from one sample in a study of blood T cell repertoires in COVID-19. The repertoire was sequenced with immunoSEQ multiplex PCR; TCRdb's copy has only in-frame clones and lacks some. Counted here are about 170,000 clones, 92% occurring once; the ten biggest clones make up more than 4.5%. Material: peripheral blood. These TCRs come from a man in his thirties or forties with COVID-19, enrolled during active disease. Each CDR3 is given with its conserved first and last residue. The order of the fields is V gene, J gene, clone size, D gene, CDR3 DNA, CDR3 protein. D genes are given only for firm matches. Part of the rows lack a size; the others show once, few, many or a class for expanded clones.

TRBV3-1/TRBV3-2	TRBJ2-7	-	-	TGTGCCAGCAGCCAAGCACCAGTCTCCTACGAGCAGTACTTC	CASSQAPVSYEQYF
TRBV10-2	TRBJ2-7	-	TRBD1	TGCGCCAGCAGAAGACAGGGGAACTACGAGCAGTACTTC	CASRRQGNYEQYF
TRBV7-3	TRBJ2-7	-	-	TGTGCCAGCAGCTTAGGTGGGCGGGGTCTCTCCTACGAGCAGTACTTC	CASSLGGRGLSYEQYF
TRBV6-5	TRBJ1-2	-	TRBD1	TGTGCCACGAGGGAACCCGACAGGGGCTATGGCTACACCTTC	CATREPDRGYGYTF
TRBV7-2	TRBJ1-4	-	TRBD1	TGTGCCAGCACCCGGGACAGGGTGAATGAAAAACTGTTTTTT	CASTRDRVNEKLFF
TRBV6-1	TRBJ2-5	-	-	TGTGCCAGCAGTGAATTCGGACAGCAAGAGACCCAGTACTTC	CASSEFGQQETQYF
TRBV5-1	TRBJ2-2	few	-	TGCGCCAGCAGCTTGCAGGGGGGAGACACCGGGGAGCTGTTTTTT	CASSLQGGDTGELFF
TRBV7-7	TRBJ2-6	-	TRBD2	TGTGCCAGCAGCTTAGATGGCGGGGGGAGCTCTGGGGCCAACGTCCTGACTTTC	CASSLDGGGSSGANVLTF
TRBV15	TRBJ2-7	-	-	TGTGCCACCAGCAGAGTCGGCAGGGGAGCCTACGAGCAGTACTTC	CATSRVGRGAYEQYF
TRBV3-1/TRBV3-2	TRBJ1-1	-	TRBD1	TGTGCCAGCAGCCGACAGGGGGCTAGTGAAGCTTTCTTT	CASSRQGASEAFF
TRBV7-2	TRBJ1-2	-	-	TGTGCCAGCAGCGAGGTGCCCGGGGGCTATGGCTACACCTTC	CASSEVPGGYGYTF
TRBV2	TRBJ1-2	-	TRBD1	TGTGCCAGCAGCTTGGACAGGGCTAACTATGGCTACACCTTC	CASSLDRANYGYTF
TRBV18	TRBJ2-3	-	-	TGTGCCAGCTCACCCCCCCTGGCAGGGGGCACAGATACGCAGTATTTT	CASSPPLAGGTDTQYF
TRBV3-1/TRBV3-2	TRBJ2-7	-	TRBD2	TGTGCCAGCAGCCCCCCTTGGGAGGGAGGCCCCGGTCCTAGGGAGCAGTACTTC	CASSPPWEGGPGPREQYF
TRBV4-1	TRBJ2-7	once	TRBD1	TGCGCCAGCAGTCGGACAGGGGTTCTCTACGAGCAGTACTTC	CASSRTGVLYEQYF
TRBV6-5	TRBJ2-7	-	TRBD2	TGTGCCAGCAGTTTTTACGGGGGGTACGAGCAGTACTTC	CASSFYGGYEQYF
TRBV2	TRBJ2-3	-	-	TGTGCCAGCTCCCGACCAGGGTGGGATACGCAGTATTTT	CASSRPGWDTQYF
TRBV25-1	TRBJ1-4	-	-	TGTGCCAGCAGTGAATCTATAGGGGATGAAAAACTGTTTTTT	CASSESIGDEKLFF
TRBV18	TRBJ1-4	-	TRBD1	TGTGCCAGCTCACCACAGACAGGGGGGAATGAAAAACTGTTTTTT	CASSPQTGGNEKLFF
TRBV11-2	TRBJ2-2	-	-	TGTGCCAGCAGCCGCGTAAACGGGGAGCTGTTTTTT	CASSRVNGELFF
TRBV7-3	TRBJ1-3	-	-	TGTGCCAGCAGCTCGGACAGTGGAAACACCATATATTTT	CASSSDSGNTIYF
TRBV4-2	TRBJ1-2	-	-	TGTGCCAGCAGCCAAGGCGGTGTTAACTATGGCTACACCTTC	CASSQGGVNYGYTF
TRBV16	TRBJ1-1	-	-	TGTGCCAGTGGGGGTACAGGGATGAACACTGAAGCTTTCTTT	CASGGTGMNTEAFF
TRBV19	TRBJ2-1	-	-	TGTGCCAGCATAGGGGGGGTTGAGCAGTTCTTC	CASIGGVEQFF
TRBV4-2	TRBJ1-3	-	TRBD1	TGTGCCGGCAGCCCTCTTGGTACAGGGGGTGTGAATGGGGTTGGAAACACCATATATTTT	CAGSPLGTGGVNGVGNTIYF
TRBV11-2	TRBJ2-2	-	TRBD1	TGTGCCAGCAGCTCCCCCCGGACAGGTCACACCGGGGAGCTGTTTTTT	CASSSPRTGHTGELFF
TRBV6-2/TRBV6-3	TRBJ1-2	-	TRBD1	TGTGCCAGCAGTTTATTAACCGGGACAGGCCCCTATGGCTACACCTTC	CASSLLTGTGPYGYTF
TRBV7-2	TRBJ2-2	-	-	TGTGCCAGCAGCTTATATCCGGGTTCCGGCGGGGAGCTGTTTTTT	CASSLYPGSGGELFF
TRBV28	TRBJ2-7	once	TRBD2	TGTGCCAGCAGTGCCGGGACTAGTCTCTACGAGCAGTACTTC	CASSAGTSLYEQYF
TRBV9	TRBJ1-2	-	TRBD1	TGTGCCAGCAACCCGACCGGGACAGGGGAAGGCTACACCTTC	CASNPTGTGEGYTF
TRBV27	TRBJ2-3	-	TRBD1	TGTGCCAGCAACCCGGACAGGGGAGGGACAGATACGCAGTATTTT	CASNPDRGGTDTQYF
TRBV5-4	TRBJ2-2	-	TRBD1	TGTGCCAGCAGGGGGACAGGGCAGGGAACCGGGGAGCTGTTTTTT	CASRGTGQGTGELFF
TRBV19	TRBJ1-3	-	TRBD1	TGTGCCAGTAGTATAGATTCGGGACAGTTCTCTGGAAACACCATATATTTT	CASSIDSGQFSGNTIYF
TRBV4-1	TRBJ1-1	-	-	TGCGCCAGCAGCCAAGGTTCTTGGGCGGGGAACACTGAAGCTTTCTTT	CASSQGSWAGNTEAFF
TRBV18	TRBJ2-3	-	-	TGTGCCAGCTCACCACAGGGGACAGATACGCAGTATTTT	CASSPQGTDTQYF
TRBV2	TRBJ1-2	-	-	TGTGCCAGCAGTGATTTAGGGGCTGCTTATGGCTACACCTTC	CASSDLGAAYGYTF
TRBV9	TRBJ2-2	-	TRBD1	TGTGCCAGCAGCGTCCGGGACAGGGATGCCGGGGAGCTGTTTTTT	CASSVRDRDAGELFF
TRBV24-1	TRBJ1-2	-	TRBD1	TGTGCCACCAGTGATTCGAAGACAGGGGGCGGCTATGGCTACACCTTC	CATSDSKTGGGYGYTF
TRBV9	TRBJ1-2	-	-	TGTGCCAGCAGCGTAGCGACAGAAAACTATGGCTACACCTTC	CASSVATENYGYTF
TRBV5-4	TRBJ1-2	-	-	TGTGCCAGCAGACCCCCAGGGGACTATGGCTACACCTTC	CASRPPGDYGYTF
TRBV11-2	TRBJ2-7	-	TRBD1	TGTGCCAGCAGCTTAGAGGGGGGGACAGGGGTATTTTACGAGCAGTACTTC	CASSLEGGTGVFYEQYF
TRBV5-8	TRBJ2-5	-	TRBD2	TGTGCCAGCAGCTTGGGACTAGCGGGAGTGGAGACCCAGTACTTC	CASSLGLAGVETQYF
TRBV7-2	TRBJ2-3	-	-	TGTGCCAGCAGCTTAGCGGCCCGGGGAATGGGCACAGATACGCAGTATTTT	CASSLAARGMGTDTQYF
TRBV7-2	TRBJ2-7	-	TRBD2	TGTGCCAGCAGGGTAGCGGGAGGGTACGAGCAGTACTTC	CASRVAGGYEQYF
TRBV19	TRBJ1-2	-	-	TGTGCCAGTACAAGGGGTCCCTATGGCTACACCTTC	CASTRGPYGYTF
TRBV7-2	TRBJ2-2	-	TRBD2	TGTGCCAGCAGCTTCAGCGGGGGGCGAACCGGGGAGCTGTTTTTT	CASSFSGGRTGELFF
TRBV19	TRBJ1-2	-	-	TGTGCCAGTAGTATCAGCAGGGATTATGGCTACACCTTC	CASSISRDYGYTF
TRBV14	TRBJ1-2	-	TRBD1	TGTGCCAGCAGCCAGTTGGCGACAGGGGGCGTTTATGGCTACACCTTC	CASSQLATGGVYGYTF
TRBV18	TRBJ2-3	-	-	TGTGCCAGCTCACCACCGGCTCCGAGGTATATGATCGCAGATACGCAGTATTTT	CASSPPAPRYMIADTQYF
TRBV29-1	TRBJ1-1	-	-	TGCAGCGTCAAGACTTACGGGGAAGCTTTCTTT	CSVKTYGEAFF
TRBV4-2	TRBJ2-5	-	TRBD2	TGTGCCAGCAGCCAAGCTCATGCGGGGGAGGAAGAGACCCAGTACTTC	CASSQAHAGEEETQYF
TRBV6-2/TRBV6-3	TRBJ2-3	-	-	TGTGCCAGCAGTCTCAATAGAGCAGATACGCAGTATTTT	CASSLNRADTQYF